A single sample is the source of the 22 T cell receptor beta chains below, sequenced in a study of OX40 agonist ivuxolimab in advanced cancers. The assay was immunoSEQ multiplex PCR, and TCRdb's table has in-frame clones only and misses some. The sample yields 95,000 to 100,000 clones, about four fifths seen once. Sequenced material: CD4+ or CD8+ T cells sorted from blood, taken in a trial of the OX40 agonist ivuxolimab. The source of these receptors is an adult with an advanced solid tumor such as melanoma, head and neck, liver or kidney cancer.

J is TRBJ2-7 and V is TRBV11-2, with 7 bases identical to TRBD2. CDR1 is SGHAT and CDR2 is FQNNGV in the germline V gene. The CDR3 loop spans 14 amino acids. The V gene end was trimmed by 1 base and the J gene end by 3 bases; junction bases not matched to a gene: 3. The CDR3 is CASSLGGGSYEQYF. DNA for the CDR3: TGTGCCAGCAGCTTAGGGGGCGGGAGCTACGAGCAGTACTTC.

The gene calls are TRBV2 and TRBJ1-6; TRBD1 is a possible D gene (5 bases). This CDR3 region has 14 residues. CDR1 is SNHLY and CDR2 is FYNNEI in the germline V gene. V was shortened by 4 bases and J by 16 bases, with 20 bases between the two germline ends. The CDR3 DNA sequence: TGTGCCAGCAGTGGGGGGACGGCCATCATTCCGCTCCACTTT. Translated: CASSGGTAIIPLHF.

The chain is built from TRBV4-3 and TRBJ1-3, with D unresolved. Per germline, CDR1 LGHNA and CDR2 YSLEER. The CDR3 is made up of 13 amino acids. The germline V and J ends were trimmed by 4 bases and 3 bases, with 7 bases remaining between them. The CDR3: CASSPTDGNTIYF. CDR3 sequence (DNA): TGCGCCAGCAGCCCCACAGATGGAAACACCATATATTTT.

The chain links TRBV18 to TRBJ1-5, with no clear D. Trimming stripped 5 bases from V and 3 bases from J, with 20 bases between. This CDR3 has 17 residues. Germline V gene lookup returns CDR1 KGHSH and CDR2 LQKENI. The CDR3 is CASSGLSDPINNQPQHF. CDR3 nucleotides: TGTGCCAGCTCAGGGTTATCGGACCCTATTAACAATCAGCCCCAGCATTTT.

The chain carries TRBV12-5 and TRBJ2-3; the D is unclear. The CDR3 totals 13 residues. CDR1 and CDR2 from the germline V gene are LGHNT and FRNRAP. The V end was cut by 2 bases, the J end by 1 base, with 4 bases between. CDR3 loop: CASGLSGTDTQYF. The DNA for the CDR3 is TGTGCTAGTGGTTTGTCCGGCACAGATACGCAGTATTTT.

There are a few counts of this clone. The chain carries TRBV5-1 and TRBJ2-5; D is possibly TRBD1 (6 bases). Deletions cut 2 bases from V and 4 bases from J, with 12 bases between. From germline, CDR1 is SGHRS and CDR2 YFSETQ. The CDR3 contains 14 residues. CDR3 protein: CASSFQGRVETQYF. CDR3 bases: TGCGCCAGCAGCTTTCAGGGGCGCGTAGAGACCCAGTACTTC.

This clone showed up just once. The chain couples TRBV4-3 to TRBJ2-7; TRBD2 might be the D (7 bases). Germline values: CDR1 LGHNA, CDR2 YSLEER. This CDR3 contains 14 residues. The V gene lost 0 bases and the J gene lost 7 bases, with 13 bases spanning the gap. The CDR3 loop is CASSQDGGGWEQYF. CDR3 nucleotide sequence: TGCGCCAGCAGCCAAGATGGCGGGGGCTGGGAGCAGTACTTC.

The chain joins TRBV7-8 to TRBJ1-5; perhaps TRBD1 as D (6 bases). V was clipped by 0 bases and J by 2 bases, with 14 bases between them. The V gene's germline CDR1 is SGHVS and CDR2 FQNEAQ. The CDR3 totals 17 residues. Here the CDR3 reads CASSLAGAPRGNQPQHF. The CDR3 DNA is TGTGCCAGCAGCTTAGCGGGGGCACCGCGGGGCAATCAGCCCCAGCATTTT.

V is TRBV19 and J is TRBJ2-4, with a weak D call TRBD2 (5 bases). Germline CDR1 is LNHDA and CDR2 is SQIVND (reference sequence). The CDR3 spans 16 residues. Trimming removed 1 base from V and 1 base from J, with 11 bases in between. CDR3: CASSIGEPSAKNIQYF. The CDR3 DNA sequence: TGTGCCAGTAGTATAGGGGAGCCCTCGGCCAAAAACATTCAGTACTTC.

CDR3 loop: CASSPHSGTSRTSSYEQYF. CDR3 nucleotides: TGTGCCAGCAGCCCGCATTCCGGGACTAGCAGGACGTCCTCCTACGAGCAGTACTTC. This chain uses TRBV11-2 with TRBJ2-7; 9 bases match TRBD2. The CDR3 spans 19 residues. J gave up 0 bases and V 5 bases, and 17 bases lay outside the gene matches. Per the germline V gene, CDR1 is SGHAT and CDR2 is FQNNGV.

The chain is built from TRBV9 and TRBJ2-1; TRBD2 agrees at 7 bases. CDR1 and CDR2 (germline): SGDLS, YYNGEE. The CDR3 consists of 15 residues. The trim removed 1 base at V and 7 bases at J, leaving 8 bases unmatched. CDR3 loop: CASSVKVGGGNEQFF. The CDR3 region has the DNA TGTGCCAGCAGCGTAAAGGTGGGCGGGGGAAATGAGCAGTTCTTC.

The chain recombines TRBV7-9 with TRBJ2-1, with D possibly matching TRBD2 (6 bases). Germline V gene data show CDR1 as SEHNR and CDR2 as FQNEAQ (reference sequence). Between the trimmed V and J ends, which lost 0 bases and 6 bases, there was a span of 15 bases. CDR3 length equals 16 residues. CDR3 region: CASSLARTIGGNEQFF. For the CDR3, the DNA is TGTGCCAGCAGCTTAGCCAGGACTATCGGGGGCAATGAGCAGTTCTTC. The complete variable domain, with remaining parts taken from reference TRBV7-9 and TRBJ2-1, reads DTGVSQNPRHKITKRGQNVTFRCDPISEHNRLYWYRQTLGQGPEFLTYFQNEAQLEKSRLLSDRFSAERPKGSFSTLEIQRTEQGDSAMYLCASSLARTIGGNEQFFGPGTRLTVL.

The J gene is TRBJ2-5, the V gene TRBV7-7; D is ambiguous. With 1 base removed from V and 4 bases from J, the gap between germline ends came to 10 bases. In germline, CDR1 is SSHAT, CDR2 FNYEAQ (reference sequence). The CDR3 is 14 amino acids. The DNA of the CDR3 is TGTGCCAGCAGCTTAGGGGGAAGAGGAGAGACCCAGTACTTC. Translating it yields CASSLGGRGETQYF.

This clone was seen a few times. The rearrangement joins TRBV18 to TRBJ1-1; D is ambiguous. Per the germline V gene, CDR1 is KGHSH and CDR2 is LQKENI. V shed 0 bases and J shed 4 bases, with 9 bases lying between them. This CDR3 is built from 14 residues. The DNA of the CDR3 is TGTGCCAGCTCACCACCGGGAGGCAGCACTGAAGCTTTCTTT. This codes for CASSPPGGSTEAFF. Full variable domain (remainder filled in from reference TRBV18 and TRBJ1-1): NAGVMQNPRHLVRRRGQEARLRCSPMKGHSHVYWYRQLPEEGLKFMVYLQKENIIDESGMPKERFSAEFPKEGPSILRIQQVVRGDSAAYFCASSPPGGSTEAFFGQGTRLTVV.

As regards this clone: Compared with germline, one end of the junction differs, possibly owing to a read error. The chain carries TRBV7-2 and TRBJ1-1, with 7 bases aligning to TRBD1. The CDR3 contains 15 residues. In germline, CDR1 is SGHTA, CDR2 FQGNSA. The CDR3 sequence: CASSHLGTVNTEAFF. CDR3 DNA: TGTGCCAGCAGCCACTTAGGGACAGTGAATACTGAAGCTTTCTTT.

The V gene is TRBV5-1, the J gene TRBJ2-7, with TRBD2 matching 14 bases. Germline V gene lookup returns CDR1 SGHRS and CDR2 YFSETQ. CDR3 size: 18 residues. The V and J ends lost 2 bases and 3 bases, in that order; junction bases with no gene match: 10. CDR3 protein: CASSFAGTSGSGNYEQYF. For the CDR3, the DNA is TGCGCCAGCAGCTTCGCCGGGACTAGCGGGAGCGGCAACTACGAGCAGTACTTC.

The chain combines TRBV19 with TRBJ2-3, with TRBD2 matching 11 bases. The CDR3 spans 14 residues. Germline values: CDR1 LNHDA, CDR2 SQIVND (reference sequence). Trimming at V came to 6 bases and at J to 6 bases, leaving 5 bases not matched to a gene. The CDR3: CASSTSGRRDTQYF. The CDR3, as DNA: TGTGCCAGTAGCACTAGCGGGAGAAGGGATACGCAGTATTTT.

This clone was found many times. The genes are TRBV11-2 and TRBJ1-1; 8 bases match TRBD1. Germline CDR1 SGHAT, CDR2 FQNNGV. The CDR3 is 16 amino acids. J was trimmed by 0 bases and V by 3 bases; bases with no gene match: 6. The CDR3 sequence is CASSFRWTGLNTEAFF. CDR3 in DNA: TGTGCCAGCAGCTTCAGGTGGACAGGGCTGAACACTGAAGCTTTCTTT.

The J gene is TRBJ2-2, the V gene TRBV7-6; tentatively, D is TRBD1 (6 bases). Trimming took 5 bases from V and 2 from J, leaving 15 bases between them. In germline, CDR1 is SGHVS, CDR2 FNYEAQ. This CDR3 has 16 residues. The CDR3 spells CASSPRSGHNTGELFF. In nucleotides, the CDR3 is TGTGCCAGCAGCCCCCGCTCGGGACACAACACCGGGGAGCTGTTTTTT.

This clone appeared once. The chain couples TRBV27 to TRBJ1-4, with D possibly being TRBD1 (6 bases). The CDR3 is made up of 15 amino acids. V lost 3 bases and J lost 2, with 10 bases in between. Germline lookup yields CDR1 MNHEY and CDR2 SMNVEV (reference sequence). The CDR3: CASSLLGATNEKLFF. CDR3 nucleotide sequence: TGTGCCAGCAGTTTGTTGGGGGCGACTAATGAAAAACTGTTTTTT.

The DNA for the CDR3 is TGCGCCAGCAGTGATCAGGGGGCATATACTAACAATGAGCAGTTCTTC. Translation gives CASSDQGAYTNNEQFF. The V and J genes are TRBV10-2 and TRBJ2-1; 8 bases map to TRBD1. After removal of 3 bases from V and 5 bases from J, the junction contained 9 bases not matched to a gene. The CDR3 spans 16 residues. Looked up from germline, CDR1 is WSHSY and CDR2 is SAAADI.

The V and J genes are TRBV6-1 and TRBJ1-1; D is unclear. The CDR3 extends over 14 amino acids. Trimming stripped 3 bases from V and 6 bases from J, with 14 bases between. The V gene's germline CDR1 is MNHNS and CDR2 SASEGT. CDR3 sequence reads: CASSEAGNRAEAFF. In nucleotides, the CDR3 is TGTGCCAGCAGTGAGGCAGGAAACCGGGCTGAAGCTTTCTTT.